This T cell receptor (beta chain) was captured by sequencing in a study of early T cells in non-severe SARS-CoV-2 infection. Background on the study: The chains were unpaired, and the sequenced material was bulk RNA from unsorted whole blood.

The study's findings and limits: Matches to VDJdb favored anti-spike CD8 responses and missed private and CD4 specificities.

The TCR library protocol was used to attach unique molecular identifiers. These identifiers were attached to individual cDNA molecules. TCRdb itself ran the 5' RACE reads through MiXCR, one entry per CDR3 protein. The data contain 30,000 to 40,000 distinct CDR3 sequences, 5% of them singletons. The germline V and J ends were trimmed by 2 bases and 2 bases, with 9 bases remaining between them. CDR1 and CDR2 from the germline V gene are SGHTA and FQGNSA. The length of the CDR3 is 15 residues. This clonotype was recorded many times. No antigen is known for it. The sequencing input was whole blood. The chain employs TRBV7-2 and TRBJ1-4; D not certain. This clonotype originated in an adult who was a healthcare worker with PCR-confirmed SARS-CoV-2 infection or an uninfected control (not recorded which). This CDR3 reads CASSLWAGTNEKLFF. CDR3 bases: TGTGCCAGCAGCTTATGGGCCGGGACTAATGAAAAACTGTTTTTT. Full variable domain (rest looked up from reference TRBV7-2 and TRBJ1-4): GAGVSQSPSNKVTEKGKDVELRCDPISGHTALYWYRQSLGQGLEFLIYFQGNSAPDKSGLPSDRFSAERTGGSVSTLTIQRTQQEDSAVYLCASSLWAGTNEKLFFGSGTQLSVL.